One TCR beta chain is described in this entry. The data derive from a study of blood T cells in healthy people across ages. In germline, CDR1 is LNHNV, CDR2 YYDKDF (reference sequence). This CDR3 region has 16 residues. Then a second PCR, running roughly 6 to 12 cycles, was carried out with a sample-barcoded 5' primer and a J-beta primer mix. A single record per CDR3 protein comes from TCRdb applying MiXCR to the 5' RACE reads. The sample contains roughly 680,000 distinct CDR3 sequences, over 40% of which appear only once. Sequenced input: blood. The chain has TRBV15 and TRBJ2-7; a weak D match, TRBD2 (5 bases). The DNA end lines up better with TRBJ2-5; the J call may be wrong. The clonotype originates from a woman of 80 years or more in good health. The DNA for the CDR3 is TGTGCCACCAGCACTGAAACTAGGGAGATTTGGGAGACCCAGTACTTC. Translated: CATSTETREIWETQYF.